This T cell receptor beta chain was profiled in a study of OX40 agonist ivuxolimab in advanced cancers. Profiling relied on immunoSEQ multiplex PCR, and the TCRdb table lists in-frame clones only, not all of them. The profile covers roughly 41,000 clones, with about 79% appearing a single time and about 1.7% taken by the ten largest. Here the sequenced sample was CD4+ or CD8+ T cells sorted from blood, taken in a trial of the OX40 agonist ivuxolimab. The receptor comes from an adult with an advanced solid tumor such as melanoma, head and neck, liver or kidney cancer.

The CDR3 here is CASSQDSGTNTGELFF. The DNA for the CDR3 is TGCGCCAGCAGCCAAGACTCGGGTACCAACACCGGGGAGCTGTTTTTT. This chain connects TRBV4-1 to TRBJ2-2; D is unresolved. V shed 0 bases and J shed 2 bases, with 10 bases lying between them. Germline values: CDR1 MGHRA, CDR2 YSYEKL. There are 16 residues in the CDR3.